The 22 T cell receptor beta chains given below trace back to one sample, sequenced in a study of blood T cell repertoires in COVID-19. The repertoire was sequenced with immunoSEQ multiplex PCR; TCRdb's copy has only in-frame clones and lacks some. This sample yields about 210,000 clones, of which more than 70% are seen a single time; around 1.6% belongs to the top ten. Sample: peripheral blood. The receptor source for this set is a man between 18 and 35 years old with active or convalescent COVID-19.

The chain couples TRBV6-1 to TRBJ1-2; 8 bases match TRBD1. Germline-derived CDR1 and CDR2 are MNHNS and SASEGT. J was trimmed by 2 bases and V by 2 bases; bases with no gene match: 4. The CDR3 consists of 15 residues. The chain's CDR3 is CASSELSGGNYGYTF. DNA of the CDR3: TGTGCCAGCAGTGAACTCTCAGGGGGCAACTATGGCTACACCTTC.

This rearrangement joins TRBV3-1 (or the pseudogene TRBV3-2) to TRBJ2-1, with 11 bases aligning to TRBD2. J was trimmed by 7 bases and V by 4 bases; bases with no gene match: 6. This CDR3 has 15 residues. From germline, CDR1 is LGHDT and CDR2 YNNKEL (reference sequence). This CDR3 reads CASSPIAGGFNEQFF. The CDR3 coding sequence is TGTGCCAGCAGCCCCATAGCGGGAGGGTTTAATGAGCAGTTCTTC.

To note about this clone: Germline and junction disagree at one end, which may indicate a read error. V gene TRBV7-2 combines with J gene TRBJ2-3; 12 bases are shared with TRBD2. Per the germline V gene, CDR1 is SGHTA and CDR2 is FQGNSA. This CDR3 contains 16 residues. The CDR3 here is CASSLAGGPGTDTQYF. The CDR3 bases are TGTGCCAGCAGCCTAGCGGGAGGGCCGGGGACAGATACGCAGTATTTT.

V usage is TRBV30 and J usage is TRBJ2-1; TRBD2 aligns across 9 bases. The CDR3 has 13 residues. Germline lookup yields CDR1 GTSNPN and CDR2 SVGIG (reference sequence). The junction had 9 bases not matched to a gene; V was cut back by 5 bases and J by 10 bases. The CDR3 sequence is CAWGAGGRWEQFF. The CDR3 DNA is TGTGCCTGGGGTGCGGGAGGGCGTTGGGAGCAGTTCTTC. Drawing the rest from reference TRBV30 and TRBJ2-1, the complete variable domain is SQTIHQWPATLVQPVGSPLSLECTVEGTSNPNLYWYRQAAGRGLQLLFYSVGIGQISSEVPQNLSASRPQDRQFILSSKKLLLSDSGFYLCAWGAGGRWEQFFGPGTRLTVL.

This chain joins TRBV12-3 or TRBV12-4 and TRBJ1-1; TRBD1 might be the D (5 bases). The germline V and J ends were trimmed by 1 base and 10 bases, with 13 bases remaining between them. This CDR3 comprises 13 residues. CDR3 coding DNA: TGTGCCAGCAGTTTAGAACGGACATTGGGAGCTTTCTTT. This sequence encodes CASSLERTLGAFF.

The chain is built from TRBV21-1 and TRBJ2-7; the table assigns TRBD2, which was not confirmed against the DNA. TRBV21-1 is reported as a pseudogene. The CDR3 loop spans 16 amino acids. CDR3: CASSGSLEERSYEQYF. The CDR3 bases are TGTGCCAGCAGCGGGAGCCTTGAGGAGCGGTCCTACGAGCAGTACTTC.

This clone was seen more than once but under ten times. This CDR3 reads CASSTRSGDEQYF. DNA for the CDR3: TGTGCCAGTAGCACCCGATCAGGTGACGAGCAGTACTTC. The genes are TRBV19 and TRBJ2-7; no firm D call. This CDR3 is built from 13 residues. Trimming removed 6 bases at V and 5 bases at J, with 14 bases between. Germline V CDR1 and CDR2: LNHDA, SQIVND (reference sequence).

V and J are TRBV18 and TRBJ2-3; TRBD1 agrees at 10 bases. CDR1 and CDR2 (germline): KGHSH, LQKENI. This CDR3 is 16 amino acids long. V was pared by 4 bases and J by 2 bases, with 6 bases of the junction left unmatched. CDR3: CASSQVTGGITDTQYF. CDR3 bases: TGTGCCAGCTCACAAGTGACAGGGGGCATCACAGATACGCAGTATTTT. Filled out from reference TRBV18 and TRBJ2-3, the complete variable domain reads NAGVMQNPRHLVRRRGQEARLRCSPMKGHSHVYWYRQLPEEGLKFMVYLQKENIIDESGMPKERFSAEFPKEGPSILRIQQVVRGDSAAYFCASSQVTGGITDTQYFGPGTRLTVL.

This chain joins TRBV9 and TRBJ2-7, with TRBD1 identical over 10 bases. The V and J ends lost 3 bases and 2 bases, in that order; junction bases with no gene match: 11. Germline lookup yields CDR1 SGDLS and CDR2 YYNGEE. The CDR3 length is 17 residues. CDR3 sequence: CASSGTGGTGDPYEQYF. CDR3 in DNA: TGTGCCAGCAGCGGAACAGGAGGGACAGGGGATCCCTACGAGCAGTACTTC.

V usage is TRBV6-1 and J usage is TRBJ2-7; possible D gene TRBD2, 6 bases. Trimming stripped 2 bases from V and 5 bases from J, with 13 bases between. The CDR3 contains 14 residues. Germline V lookup: CDR1 MNHNS, CDR2 SASEGT. The CDR3 spells CASSELEGLDEQYF. In DNA, the CDR3 is TGTGCCAGCAGTGAATTGGAGGGACTGGACGAGCAGTACTTC.

The gene calls are TRBV6-2 or TRBV6-3 and TRBJ2-3; TRBD2 aligns across 7 bases. Trimming cost V 4 bases and J 0 bases; bases outside gene matches: 16. Germline V gene lookup returns CDR1 MNHEY and CDR2 SVGEGT. There are 19 residues in the CDR3. CDR3 coding DNA: TGTGCCAGCAGTTTCAGGGCCGCGCGGGGGACGATAAGCACAGATACGCAGTATTTT. This gives the protein CASSFRAARGTISTDTQYF.

In its sample, this clone was seen once. The chain couples TRBV4-2 to TRBJ2-3; D is uncertain. Trimming pared 0 bases from V and 5 bases from J, leaving 15 bases between. Germline CDR1 LGHNA, CDR2 YNFKEQ. This CDR3 comprises 16 residues. The chain's CDR3 is CASSQDPNALRDTQYF. Here the CDR3 DNA reads TGTGCCAGCAGCCAAGACCCAAACGCCCTTAGAGATACGCAGTATTTT.

The chain links TRBV19 to TRBJ2-1; 9 bases agree with TRBD1. The CDR3 has 16 amino acids. The junction had 8 bases not matched to a gene; V was cut back by 1 base and J by 7 bases. CDR1 is LNHDA, CDR2 SQIVND, per germline (reference sequence). CDR3 in amino acids: CASSIGTGARRNEQFF. The CDR3 nucleotides read TGTGCCAGTAGTATAGGGACAGGGGCTCGGCGAAATGAGCAGTTCTTC.

V and J are TRBV2 and TRBJ1-6, with D perhaps TRBD1 (6 bases). The CDR3 loop spans 13 amino acids. Trimming cost V 6 bases and J 10 bases, with 13 bases left between them. Germline V gene lookup returns CDR1 SNHLY and CDR2 FYNNEI. CDR3 coding DNA: TGTGCCAGCAGCCAACAGGGCGACTCACCCCTCCACTTT. Translation: CASSQQGDSPLHF.

The rearrangement uses TRBV7-9 and TRBJ1-3; perhaps TRBD1 as D (6 bases). Trimming left V 8 bases short and J 0 bases short, with 14 bases between. This CDR3 spans 15 amino acids. CDR1 and CDR2 (germline): SEHNR, FQNEAQ (reference sequence). The CDR3 bases are TGTGCCAGCTCTCGGGGACAAAACTCTGGAAACACCATATATTTT. Its translation is CASSRGQNSGNTIYF. Full variable domain (missing parts from reference TRBV7-9 and TRBJ1-3): DTGVSQNPRHKITKRGQNVTFRCDPISEHNRLYWYRQTLGQGPEFLTYFQNEAQLEKSRLLSDRFSAERPKGSFSTLEIQRTEQGDSAMYLCASSRGQNSGNTIYFGEGSWLTVV.

The chain employs TRBV12-3 or TRBV12-4 and TRBJ1-2; no clear D. The CDR3 sequence is 13 residues long. V was shortened by 3 bases and J by 6 bases, with 11 bases between the two germline ends. CDR3 DNA sequence: TGTGCCAGCAGTTTCTCGGGAAGTGATGGCTACACCTTC. Its protein product is CASSFSGSDGYTF.

The chain recombines TRBV7-3 with TRBJ2-3, with 8 bases matching TRBD2. Losses at the gene ends were 5 bases for V and 1 base for J; bases not matched to a gene: 8. Germline CDR1 is SGHTA and CDR2 is FQGTGA. The CDR3 runs 16 residues. In DNA, the CDR3 is TGTGCCAGCAGCCCAACCCGGGGGGGTGGCACAGATACGCAGTATTTT. Its protein product is CASSPTRGGGTDTQYF.

This chain joins TRBV4-1 and TRBJ1-3; D is uncertain. CDR1 and CDR2 from the germline V gene are MGHRA and YSYEKL. Trimming removed 6 bases at V and 0 bases at J, with 12 bases between. The CDR3 sequence is 15 residues long. The CDR3 protein is CASSLVGVSGNTIYF. CDR3 DNA sequence: TGCGCCAGCAGTCTGGTCGGGGTCTCTGGAAACACCATATATTTT.

The rearrangement links TRBV6-6 to TRBJ2-7; 9 bases line up with TRBD2. The V segment lost 0 bases and the J segment 4 bases; nucleotides outside the gene matches: 4. The CDR3 sequence is 15 residues long. CDR1 is MNHNY, CDR2 SVGAGI, per germline (reference sequence). The CDR3 DNA sequence: TGTGCCAGCAGTTACTCCGGCGGGAGGGAATACGAGCAGTACTTC. Encoded protein: CASSYSGGREYEQYF.

The chain has TRBV7-9 and TRBJ1-2; 7 bases map to TRBD1. V was clipped by 5 bases and J by 5 bases; unmatched bases: 5. CDR3 length equals 13 residues. Germline CDR1 reads SEHNR; CDR2 reads FQNEAQ (reference sequence). The CDR3 sequence: CASSHVQGYGYTF. As DNA, the CDR3 is TGTGCCAGCAGCCACGTACAGGGGTATGGCTACACCTTC.

DNA of the CDR3: TGTGCCAGCAGCAGCACCGGGACAGGAAGCTACACCTTC. Translating gives CASSSTGTGSYTF. The chain uses TRBV6-5 and TRBJ1-2, with TRBD1 identical over 8 bases. Trimming at V came to 6 bases and at J to 9 bases, leaving 9 bases not matched to a gene. The CDR3 has 13 residues. Germline V lookup: CDR1 MNHEY, CDR2 SVGAGI.

This clone was seen only a few times. The chain has TRBV5-4 and TRBJ2-1; 9 bases are a match to TRBD1. Germline-derived CDR1 and CDR2 are SGHNT and YYREEE (reference sequence). V gave up 4 bases and J gave up 5 bases; unmatched junction bases: 7. This CDR3 comprises 15 residues. The CDR3: CASSKGQGSNNEQFF. The CDR3 coding sequence is TGTGCCAGCAGCAAAGGACAGGGGTCTAACAATGAGCAGTTCTTC.